Below, one T cell receptor (beta chain) is given with its context. Sequenced by immunoSEQ multiplex PCR; TCRdb stores in-frame clones only, minus some. Counted here are tens of thousands of clones, about 86% occurring once; the ten biggest clones make up roughly 3.4%. The sample is drawn from a study of neoadjuvant anti-PD-1 for oral cavity cancer. The germline V gene has CDR1 MGHRA and CDR2 YSYEKL. This CDR3 spans 13 amino acids. Deletions cut 3 bases from V and 0 bases from J, with 5 bases between. Stage II-IVA oral cavity squamous cell carcinoma was new and untreated by systemic or radiation therapy.

This sequence joins TRBV4-1 and TRBJ1-1; no clear D gene. The TCR originated in a person aged 40 to 85 with oral cavity squamous cell carcinoma. Source: PBMCs, taken before nivolumab (anti-PD-1) treatment. This CDR3 is CASSQRVNTEAFF. The DNA for the CDR3 is TGCGCCAGCAGCCAGCGGGTGAACACTGAAGCTTTCTTT.